This TCR beta chain was retrieved from a study of OX40 agonist ivuxolimab in advanced cancers. Study outcomes and limitations: More expanded clones were seen, on average, in CD8+ T cells than in CD4+.

Profiling relied on immunoSEQ multiplex PCR, and the TCRdb table lists in-frame clones only, not all of them. The sample yields 100,000 or so clones, about 86% seen once. The CDR3 covers 15 residues. CDR1 and CDR2 from the germline V gene are MNHEY and SVGAGI. With 0 bases removed from V and 2 bases from J, the gap between germline ends came to 10 bases. For this clone: The antigen is unknown.

The V and J genes are TRBV6-5 and TRBJ1-1; D possibly corresponds to TRBD1 (5 bases). The receptor was derived from an adult with an advanced solid tumor such as melanoma, head and neck, liver or kidney cancer. This specimen was CD4+ or CD8+ T cells sorted from blood, taken in a trial of the OX40 agonist ivuxolimab. CDR3 sequence: CASSYSTEGNTEAFF. The CDR3 DNA follows: TGTGCCAGCAGTTACTCGACAGAGGGCAACACTGAAGCTTTCTTT.